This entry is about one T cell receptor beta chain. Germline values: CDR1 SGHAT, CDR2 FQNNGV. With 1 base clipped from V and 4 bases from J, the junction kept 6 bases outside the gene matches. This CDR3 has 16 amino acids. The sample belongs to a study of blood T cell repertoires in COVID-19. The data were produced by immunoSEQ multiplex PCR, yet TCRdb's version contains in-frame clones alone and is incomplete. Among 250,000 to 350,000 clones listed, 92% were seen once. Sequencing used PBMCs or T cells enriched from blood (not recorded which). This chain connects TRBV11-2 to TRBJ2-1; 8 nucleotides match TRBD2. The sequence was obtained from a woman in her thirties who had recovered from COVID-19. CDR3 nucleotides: TGTGCCAGCAGCTTAGGTGAGCGGGAGATTTACAATGAGCAGTTCTTC. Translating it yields CASSLGEREIYNEQFF.